The present T cell receptor beta chain was sequenced within a study of CD4 T cell repertoires and nickel (dated by TCRdb to about 2020). Receptor amplification or capture employed RT-PCR. Instrument on record: Illumina MiSeq. TCRdb reworked the public reads: Q25 trimming with fastp, MiXCR clone assembly, productive beta chains retained. Each entry is one CDR3 protein sequence, shown with its most common DNA and genes. The sample table contains around 160 distinct CDR3 sequences; only one count was recorded for about two thirds of them. About a sixth of the sample is taken by the ten largest. CDR1 SGHAT and CDR2 FQNNGV are derived from the germline V gene. There are 11 amino acids in the CDR3, from cysteine to phenylalanine inclusive. Left in the record is the CDR3 DNA by itself, 33 bases read in frame from the first base. Trimming costs V 5 bases and J 7 bases, and their ends lie 8 bases apart. In its sample, this clonotype was seen a few times. The antigen it binds to is not known. Qualities for individual bases were not recorded, and no much larger clone is one base off.

Recombination joined TRBV11-2 with TRBJ1-1, with the D gene not clear enough to name. The sequenced material came from CD4+ T cells from blood, not recorded whether cultured. The sequence was obtained from a human donor in a nickel allergy study, with or without nickel allergy (not recorded which). It is not recorded whether this sample comes from one donor or several. In nucleotides, the sequence is TGTGCCAGCAGCCGATCGGTTGAAGCTTTCTTT. It is translated as CASSRSVEAFF.